These 32 T cell receptor beta chains were sequenced from one sample in a study of PD-1 blockade in mismatch repair-deficient tumors. Profiling relied on immunoSEQ multiplex PCR, and the TCRdb table lists in-frame clones only, not all of them. The table includes some 66,000 clones, around 88% detected once. The sample here was peripheral blood, taken 52 weeks after starting pembrolizumab. The receptors were sampled from an adult with mismatch repair-deficient cancer.

The chain employs TRBV7-2 and TRBJ2-2; D uncertain. The CDR3 is made up of 15 amino acids. CDR1 is SGHTA and CDR2 is FQGNSA in the germline V gene. V lost 1 base and J lost 0, with 6 bases in between. The CDR3 DNA reads as TGTGCCAGCAGCTTAGGTCTAACGAACACCGGGGAGCTGTTTTTT. It encodes CASSLGLTNTGELFF.

This rearrangement joins TRBV18 to TRBJ2-1, with a possible D match to TRBD1 (6 bases). The CDR3 loop spans 16 amino acids. Per the germline V gene, CDR1 is KGHSH and CDR2 is LQKENI. V lost 3 bases, J lost 0 bases, and 12 bases lay in between. The CDR3 DNA is TGTGCCAGCTCACCCCGGGACACCGGCTCCTACAATGAGCAGTTCTTC. Translating gives CASSPRDTGSYNEQFF.

V gene TRBV4-2 combines with J gene TRBJ2-5; TRBD1 agrees at 7 bases. The CDR3 extends over 15 amino acids. V gave up 1 base and J gave up 3 bases; unmatched junction bases: 5. Germline values: CDR1 LGHNA, CDR2 YNFKEQ. CDR3 amino acids: CASSQVQGRKETQYF. DNA for the CDR3: TGTGCCAGCAGCCAAGTACAGGGGCGAAAAGAGACCCAGTACTTC.

This clone appeared a few times. This chain uses TRBV7-3 with TRBJ2-1; D remains ambiguous. Trimming shortened V by 1 base and J by 4 bases, and 5 bases separated the two germline ends. Germline assignment: CDR1 SGHTA and CDR2 FQGTGA. This CDR3 has 13 residues. CDR3 region: CASSLNRYNEQFF. CDR3 bases: TGTGCCAGCAGCTTAAACAGATACAATGAGCAGTTCTTC.

The V call is TRBV30, the J call TRBJ2-4; perhaps D is TRBD1 or TRBD2 (6 bases each). The CDR3 spans 16 residues. CDR1 is GTSNPN and CDR2 is SVGIG in the germline V gene (reference sequence). Between the trimmed V and J ends, which lost 0 bases and 4 bases, there was a span of 16 bases. The CDR3 coding sequence is TGTGCCTGGAGTGTAGTGGGTGGGGGGCGGAAAAACATTCAGTACTTC. Protein sequence: CAWSVVGGGRKNIQYF.

This clone was detected once. The CDR3 protein is CAGPAGERVGGVDTQYF. CDR3 sequence (DNA): TGTGCCGGGCCAGCGGGAGAGAGAGTAGGTGGGGTAGATACGCAGTATTTT. The chain employs TRBV21-1 and TRBJ2-3; whether TRBD2, the table's D call, matches the DNA was not checked. TRBV21-1 is a recognized pseudogene. CDR3 length: 17 residues.

The chain joins TRBV6-5 to TRBJ1-1; D unclear. The CDR3 loop spans 14 amino acids. V lost 4 bases and J lost 0, with 9 bases in between. In germline, CDR1 is MNHEY, CDR2 SVGAGI. The CDR3 sequence is CASSWNALNTEAFF. As DNA, the CDR3 is TGTGCCAGCAGTTGGAACGCCCTGAACACTGAAGCTTTCTTT.

V is TRBV18 and J is TRBJ2-2; possibly TRBD1 for D (5 bases). V lost 5 bases and J lost 2, with 15 bases in between. CDR1 KGHSH and CDR2 LQKENI come from the germline V gene. CDR3 length equals 16 residues. The CDR3 loop reads CASSSLKGKNTGELFF. In DNA, the CDR3 is TGTGCCAGCTCATCCCTGAAGGGGAAAAACACCGGGGAGCTGTTTTTT.

The chain joins TRBV6-1 to TRBJ1-4; 10 bases are a match to TRBD1. Looked up from germline, CDR1 is MNHNS and CDR2 is SASEGT. The CDR3 is 15 residues long. V gave up 7 bases and J gave up 5 bases; unmatched junction bases: 7. CDR3 amino acids: CASIHRTGGNEKLFF. In DNA, the CDR3 is TGTGCCAGCATCCATAGGACAGGGGGGAATGAAAAACTGTTTTTT.

The chain combines TRBV15 with TRBJ1-5; 11 bases agree with TRBD1. From germline, CDR1 is LNHNV and CDR2 YYDKDF (reference sequence). There are 14 residues in the CDR3. The ends lost 6 bases at V and 6 bases at J; junction bases unmatched: 4. The CDR3 bases are TGTGCCACCAGAATGGACAGGGGGCTTCAGCCCCAGCATTTT. It yields the protein CATRMDRGLQPQHF.

The chain has TRBV2 and TRBJ2-5, with D unclear. The length of the CDR3 is 14 residues. CDR1 and CDR2 from the germline V gene are SNHLY and FYNNEI. The V end lost 11 bases, the J end lost 3 bases, and 19 bases lay between the germline ends. The CDR3 reads CASTENELEETQYF. CDR3 in DNA: TGTGCCTCAACGGAAAATGAGCTAGAAGAGACCCAGTACTTC.

DNA for the CDR3: TGTGCCAGCAGCCATCGCGGGAGTCCGGATGAGCAGTTCTTC. It encodes CASSHRGSPDEQFF. V is TRBV11-3 and J is TRBJ2-1, with TRBD2 matching over 7 bases. The CDR3 totals 14 residues. The J segment lost 8 bases and the V segment lost 5 bases, leaving 9 bases of the junction unmatched. Germline CDR1 and CDR2: SGHNT and YENEEA.

This rearrangement joins TRBV28 to TRBJ2-7; 11 nucleotides line up with TRBD1. CDR1 MDHEN and CDR2 SYDVKM come from the germline V gene. This CDR3 spans 15 amino acids. V dropped 4 bases and J dropped 2; count of bases not matched to a gene: 4. The CDR3 loop is CASSSGQGAAYEQYF. DNA of the CDR3: TGTGCCAGCAGTTCAGGACAGGGGGCAGCCTACGAGCAGTACTTC.

The genes are TRBV4-1 and TRBJ2-7; 9 bases fit TRBD1. The CDR3 runs 16 residues. Germline trimming cut 1 base from V and 4 bases from J; bases unmatched to any gene: 8. The germline V gene encodes CDR1 MGHRA and CDR2 YSYEKL. CDR3 DNA: TGCGCCAGCAGCCAAGGCCGGGGACAGGGCTTTTACGAGCAGTACTTC. It encodes CASSQGRGQGFYEQYF.

V usage is TRBV14 and J usage is TRBJ2-3, with TRBD1 matching 7 bases. V dropped 1 base and J dropped 3; count of bases not matched to a gene: 7. The CDR3 contains 16 residues. The germline V gene has CDR1 SGHDN and CDR2 FVKESK. CDR3 bases: TGTGCCAGCAGCCAAGGGTTCCAGGGGGAGACAGATACGCAGTATTTT. It specifies CASSQGFQGETDTQYF.

The chain has TRBV6-1 and TRBJ2-7; D unresolved. V was clipped by 3 bases and J by 0 bases, with 6 bases between them. CDR1 is MNHNS, CDR2 SASEGT, per germline. The CDR3 spans 13 residues. CDR3 in DNA: TGTGCCAGCAGTGAGTACAGCTCCTACGAGCAGTACTTC. This codes for CASSEYSSYEQYF.

The chain uses TRBV6-1 and TRBJ2-7; 7 nucleotides align to TRBD1. CDR3 length: 15 residues. V shed 3 bases, J shed 3 bases, and the junction held 8 bases outside the gene matches. Germline V gene lookup returns CDR1 MNHNS and CDR2 SASEGT. CDR3 DNA: TGTGCCAGCAGTGAGTTCGTCGGGACAGTCTACGAGCAGTACTTC. Protein: CASSEFVGTVYEQYF.

The chain links TRBV5-8 to TRBJ2-7; 10 positions agree with TRBD2. This CDR3 is 15 amino acids long. Losses at the gene ends were 3 bases for V and 3 bases for J; bases not matched to a gene: 6. Germline lookup yields CDR1 SGHTS and CDR2 YDEGEE. CDR3 sequence (DNA): TGTGCCAGCAGCTCCTCTAGCGGGGGAGACTACGAGCAGTACTTC. As protein: CASSSSSGGDYEQYF.

The chain is built from TRBV14 and TRBJ2-7, with D perhaps matching TRBD1 (6 bases). Trimming removed 0 bases at V and 3 bases at J, with 6 bases between. Germline CDR1 is SGHDN and CDR2 is FVKESK. The CDR3 consists of 13 residues. In nucleotides, the CDR3 is TGTGCCAGCAGCCAAGAACAGGGCTACGAGCAGTACTTC. Its protein is CASSQEQGYEQYF. The variable domain in full, completed from reference TRBV14 and TRBJ2-7, reads EAGVTQFPSHSVIEKGQTVTLRCDPISGHDNLYWYRRVMGKEIKFLLHFVKESKQDESGMPNNRFLAERTGGTYSTLKVQPAELEDSGVYFCASSQEQGYEQYFGPGTRLTVT.

The CDR3 is CSVPAGGAYEQYF. The CDR3 DNA is TGCAGCGTTCCAGCGGGAGGAGCCTACGAGCAGTACTTC. The chain recombines TRBV29-1 with TRBJ2-7; 9 bases align to TRBD2. This CDR3 has 13 amino acids. V shed 5 bases, J shed 2 bases, and the junction held 4 bases outside the gene matches. The germline V gene has CDR1 SQVTM and CDR2 ANQGSEA.

The gene calls are TRBV6-4 and TRBJ2-2; tentatively, D is TRBD1 (5 bases). The length of the CDR3 is 15 residues. The germline gives CDR1 MRHNA, CDR2 SNTAGT. Trimming took off 6 bases at V and 5 bases at J, with 16 bases between the two ends. The CDR3 region is CASSEQGAGTGELFF. CDR3 in DNA: TGTGCCAGCAGCGAGCAAGGGGCTGGGACCGGGGAGCTGTTTTTT.

The rearrangement joins TRBV5-1 to TRBJ2-7, with 10 positions matching TRBD2. This CDR3 contains 16 residues. Germline V gene sequence: CDR1 SGHRS, CDR2 YFSETQ. The junction had 11 bases not matched to a gene; V was cut back by 2 bases and J by 6 bases. The CDR3, as DNA: TGCGCCAGCAGCTTCGTGCTAGCGGGAGCTAGTAGCGAGCAGTACTTC. Its protein product is CASSFVLAGASSEQYF.

This chain joins TRBV29-1 and TRBJ2-4, with D perhaps matching TRBD1 or TRBD2 (6 bases each). Trimming took off 4 bases at V and 0 bases at J, with 13 bases between the two ends. CDR3 length equals 15 residues. CDR1 SQVTM and CDR2 ANQGSEA come from the germline V gene. CDR3 nucleotides: TGCAGCGTTGGGGGGGCGCCTCTAGCCAAAAACATTCAGTACTTC. Protein product: CSVGGAPLAKNIQYF.

V and J are TRBV30 and TRBJ1-2; D might be TRBD1 (5 bases). Germline assignment: CDR1 GTSNPN and CDR2 SVGIG (reference sequence). Trimming removed 0 bases from V and 4 bases from J, with 21 bases in between. The CDR3 is 17 amino acids. This CDR3 reads CAWSVRQWDLTTYGYTF. As DNA, the CDR3 is TGTGCCTGGAGTGTACGTCAGTGGGACTTAACCACCTATGGCTACACCTTC.

The chain is built from TRBV4-2 and TRBJ2-7; 10 bases match TRBD2. The CDR3 has 17 residues. From germline, CDR1 is LGHNA and CDR2 YNFKEQ. The V and J ends lost 0 bases and 4 bases, in that order; junction bases with no gene match: 9. CDR3 DNA sequence: TGTGCCAGCAGCCAAGATTCGGCTAGCGGGAGTGGGTACGAGCAGTACTTC. As protein: CASSQDSASGSGYEQYF.

Here the CDR3 DNA reads TGTGCCAGCAGCATGGACGATAACTACGAGCAGTACTTC. Translating it yields CASSMDDNYEQYF. The chain joins TRBV9 to TRBJ2-7; no clear D. The V end lost 4 bases, the J end lost 3 bases, and 11 bases lay between the germline ends. The CDR3 extends over 13 amino acids. Germline V CDR1 and CDR2: SGDLS, YYNGEE.

The chain links TRBV27 to TRBJ2-1; 8 bases line up with TRBD1. The V gene's germline CDR1 is MNHEY and CDR2 SMNVEV (reference sequence). V was clipped by 3 bases and J by 2 bases; unmatched bases: 3. The CDR3 is made up of 15 amino acids. The CDR3 region has the DNA TGTGCCAGCAGTTTCGGCAGGGGGCCCTACAATGAGCAGTTCTTC. This gives the protein CASSFGRGPYNEQFF.

In this sample, this clone turned up a few times. This chain links TRBV5-6 with TRBJ2-7; D is uncertain. CDR1 is SGHDT and CDR2 is YYEEEE in the germline V gene. V lost 0 bases to trimming and J lost 1 base, with 5 bases between them. The CDR3 is 13 amino acids. The CDR3 sequence is CASSLDYSYEQYF. In DNA, the CDR3 is TGTGCCAGCAGCTTGGACTATTCCTACGAGCAGTACTTC.

The J gene is TRBJ2-1, the V gene TRBV25-1, with 8 bases fitting TRBD2. The length of the CDR3 is 16 residues. V was clipped by 0 bases and J by 4 bases; unmatched bases: 5. Germline assignment: CDR1 MGHDK and CDR2 SYGVNS. CDR3 bases: TGTGCCAGCAGTGAATATCGAGCGGGGGAATACAATGAGCAGTTCTTC. Translating gives CASSEYRAGEYNEQFF.

V and J are TRBV9 and TRBJ2-2; no definite D call. The CDR3 sequence is 14 residues long. The germline V gene has CDR1 SGDLS and CDR2 YYNGEE. V lost 4 bases to trimming and J lost 0 bases, with 7 bases between them. CDR3 bases: TGTGCCAGCAGCCCGGGTTCGAACACCGGGGAGCTGTTTTTT. Protein product: CASSPGSNTGELFF.

V and J are TRBV11-2 and TRBJ2-3; tentatively, D is TRBD2 (6 bases). CDR1 SGHAT and CDR2 FQNNGV come from the germline V gene. Trimming removed 4 bases at V and 1 base at J, with 15 bases between. The length of the CDR3 is 16 residues. CDR3 sequence (DNA): TGTGCCAGCAGCTCAGGGTACGGGAGCGGCACAGATACGCAGTATTTT. This translates into CASSSGYGSGTDTQYF.

V and J are TRBV6-1 and TRBJ2-7, with D perhaps being TRBD1 or TRBD2 (6 bases each). Germline V lookup: CDR1 MNHNS, CDR2 SASEGT. The V end was cut by 6 bases, the J end by 0 bases, with 15 bases between. The CDR3 loop spans 15 amino acids. The CDR3: CASRGGGGGSYEQYF. In DNA form, the CDR3 reads TGTGCCAGCAGAGGGGGTGGGGGAGGCTCCTACGAGCAGTACTTC.